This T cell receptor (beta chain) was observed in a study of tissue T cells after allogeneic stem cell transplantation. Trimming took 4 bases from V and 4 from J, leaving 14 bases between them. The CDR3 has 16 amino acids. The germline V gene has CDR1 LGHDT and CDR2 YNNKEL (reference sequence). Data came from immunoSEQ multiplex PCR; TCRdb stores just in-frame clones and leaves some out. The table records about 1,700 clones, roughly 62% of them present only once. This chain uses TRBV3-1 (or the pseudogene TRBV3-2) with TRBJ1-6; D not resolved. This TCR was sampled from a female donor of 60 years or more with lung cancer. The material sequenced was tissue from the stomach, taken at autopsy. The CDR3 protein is CASSPERARYNSPLHF. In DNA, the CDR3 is TGTGCCAGCAGCCCAGAGAGGGCTAGGTATAATTCACCCCTCCACTTT.